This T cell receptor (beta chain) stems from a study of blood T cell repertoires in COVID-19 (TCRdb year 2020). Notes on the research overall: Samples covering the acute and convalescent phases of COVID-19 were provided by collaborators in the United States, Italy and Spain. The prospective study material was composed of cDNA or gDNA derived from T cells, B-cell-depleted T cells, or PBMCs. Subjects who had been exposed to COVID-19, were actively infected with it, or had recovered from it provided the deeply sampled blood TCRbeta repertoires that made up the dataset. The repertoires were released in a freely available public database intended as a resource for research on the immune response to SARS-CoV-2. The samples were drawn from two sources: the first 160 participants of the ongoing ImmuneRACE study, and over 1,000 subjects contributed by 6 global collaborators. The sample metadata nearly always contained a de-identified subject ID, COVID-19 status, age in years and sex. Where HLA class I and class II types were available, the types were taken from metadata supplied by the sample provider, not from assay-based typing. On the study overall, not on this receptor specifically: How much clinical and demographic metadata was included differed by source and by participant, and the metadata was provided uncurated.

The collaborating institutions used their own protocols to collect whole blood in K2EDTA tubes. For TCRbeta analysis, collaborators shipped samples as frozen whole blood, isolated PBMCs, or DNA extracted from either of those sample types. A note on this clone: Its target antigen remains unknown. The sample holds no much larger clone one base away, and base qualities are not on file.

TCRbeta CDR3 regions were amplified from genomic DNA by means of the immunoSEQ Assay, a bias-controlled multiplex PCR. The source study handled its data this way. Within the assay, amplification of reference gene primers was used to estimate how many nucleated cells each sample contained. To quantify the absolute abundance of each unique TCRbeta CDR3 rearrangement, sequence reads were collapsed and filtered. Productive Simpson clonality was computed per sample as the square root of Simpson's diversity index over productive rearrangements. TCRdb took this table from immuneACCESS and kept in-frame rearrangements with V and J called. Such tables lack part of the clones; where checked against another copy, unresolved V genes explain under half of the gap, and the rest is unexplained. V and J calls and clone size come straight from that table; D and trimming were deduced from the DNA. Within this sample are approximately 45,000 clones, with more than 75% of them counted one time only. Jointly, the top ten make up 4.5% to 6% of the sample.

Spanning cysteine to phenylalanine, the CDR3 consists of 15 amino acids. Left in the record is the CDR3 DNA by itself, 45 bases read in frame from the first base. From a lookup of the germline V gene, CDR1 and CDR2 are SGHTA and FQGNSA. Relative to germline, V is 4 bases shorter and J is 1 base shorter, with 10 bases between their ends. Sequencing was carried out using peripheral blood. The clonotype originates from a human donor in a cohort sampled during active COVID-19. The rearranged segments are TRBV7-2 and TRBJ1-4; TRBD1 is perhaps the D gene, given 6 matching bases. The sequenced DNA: TGTGCCAGCAGCTCAAGGGGGGGAACTAATGAAAAACTGTTTTTT. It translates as CASSSRGGTNEKLFF.